Here is one TCR beta chain with its context. Its target is not known. The V gene end was trimmed by 2 bases and the J gene end by 2 bases; junction bases not matched to a gene: 10. The germline CDR1 and CDR2 sequences are ENHRY and SYGVKD. This CDR3 is built from 17 residues. This sample is part of a study of cytomegalovirus exposure and HLA in healthy donors. At the level of the study: Early released data comprised around 80 million unique TCRs from HLA-typed donors.

Study-level findings and limits: Researchers reportedly found TCR beta sequences accurately predicted most subjects' HLA-A and HLA-B alleles. TRBV6-2, TRBV6-3 and some other V segments were excluded as indistinguishable. Researchers counted around 170 TCR beta chains as cytomegalovirus-associated.

PCR employed 60 Vbeta and 13 Jbeta primers. The data were produced by immunoSEQ multiplex PCR, yet TCRdb's version contains in-frame clones alone and is incomplete. The data hold about 120,000 clones, with roughly 80% observed a single time. The TCR sequence derives from a man younger than 35 in good health and CMV-seropositive. The sequencing input was PBMCs. The genes are TRBV10-3 and TRBJ2-7, with 9 bases fitting TRBD1. CDR3 sequence: CAISERNPGQGTYEQYF. CDR3 in DNA: TGTGCCATCAGTGAGAGAAATCCGGGACAGGGTACCTACGAGCAGTACTTC.